One sample yielded the 26 T cell receptor beta chains listed below, sequenced in a study of cytomegalovirus exposure and HLA in healthy donors. Researchers ran the PCR with 60 Vbeta and 13 Jbeta primers. Assay: immunoSEQ multiplex PCR; the TCRdb copy retains only in-frame clones and omits some. The sample contains 87,000 or so clones, approximately 7.1% of which appear only once. Material for sequencing was PBMCs. These receptors all stem from a man over 45 in good health and CMV-seronegative.

CDR3 sequence reads: CASSSGTSAPNEQFF. As DNA, the CDR3 is TGTGCCAGCAGCTCCGGGACTAGCGCCCCCAATGAGCAGTTCTTC. The chain recombines TRBV5-4 with TRBJ2-1; 10 bases are shared with TRBD2. This CDR3 comprises 15 residues. The V gene end was trimmed by 3 bases and the J gene end by 6 bases; junction bases not matched to a gene: 6. Germline V CDR1 and CDR2: SGHNT, YYREEE (reference sequence). Using reference TRBV5-4 and TRBJ2-1 for the parts outside the CDR3, the full variable domain is ETGVTQSPTHLIKTRGQQVTLRCSSQSGHNTVSWYQQALGQGPQFIFQYYREEENGRGNFPPRFSGLQFPNYSSELNVNALELDDSALYLCASSSGTSAPNEQFFGPGTRLTVL.

This clone was seen only a few times. This chain joins TRBV5-1 and TRBJ1-1; TRBD1 agrees at 10 bases. The CDR3 runs 17 residues. CDR1 SGHRS and CDR2 YFSETQ come from the germline V gene. V was pared by 3 bases and J by 3 bases, with 11 bases of the junction left unmatched. In nucleotides, the CDR3 is TGCGCCAGCAGCTCCGAGCCGCTGGGGACAGGGGACACTGAAGCTTTCTTT. Residues: CASSSEPLGTGDTEAFF.

The rearrangement uses TRBV5-8 and TRBJ1-5; D ambiguous. The CDR3 has 15 amino acids. The V and J ends lost 5 bases and 4 bases respectively, with 16 bases between them. Germline CDR1 SGHTS, CDR2 YDEGEE. In nucleotides, the CDR3 is TGTGCCAGCAGGTCCCTGAAGGGAGGGAATCAGCCCCAGCATTTT. Amino acids: CASRSLKGGNQPQHF.

This clone was observed a handful of times. The V gene is TRBV28, the J gene TRBJ2-7; 10 positions agree with TRBD2. V lost 3 bases, J lost 7 bases, and 15 bases stayed unmatched. Germline V gives CDR1 MDHEN, CDR2 SYDVKM. The CDR3 runs to 17 residues. CDR3 amino acids: CASSFAWASGSTREQYF. For the CDR3, the DNA is TGTGCCAGCAGTTTCGCCTGGGCTAGCGGGAGCACAAGGGAGCAGTACTTC.

This rearrangement joins TRBV5-4 to TRBJ2-3; TRBD2 matches 8 bases. Germline V gene data show CDR1 as SGHNT and CDR2 as YYREEE (reference sequence). V dropped 4 bases and J dropped 4; count of bases not matched to a gene: 11. The CDR3 contains 16 residues. The CDR3 sequence is CASSRTSGSSADTQYF. Here the CDR3 DNA reads TGTGCCAGCAGCCGAACGAGCGGGAGCTCGGCAGATACGCAGTATTTT.

The chain combines TRBV6-1 with TRBJ2-1, with 9 bases fitting TRBD1. Germline trimming cut 10 bases from V and 4 bases from J; bases unmatched to any gene: 11. Germline V gives CDR1 MNHNS, CDR2 SASEGT. The CDR3 is 15 amino acids. CDR3 sequence reads: CAIALRDRVYNEQFF. The CDR3 nucleotides are TGTGCCATCGCGCTCCGGGACAGGGTTTACAATGAGCAGTTCTTC.

This clone has just a few counts. The chain recombines TRBV11-3 with TRBJ2-1; 7 bases line up with TRBD2. V was pared by 5 bases and J by 5 bases, with 6 bases of the junction left unmatched. Germline lookup yields CDR1 SGHNT and CDR2 YENEEA. The CDR3 is made up of 14 amino acids. Here the CDR3 DNA reads TGTGCCAGCAGCCACCGGGACTACGACAATGAGCAGTTCTTC. Its translation is CASSHRDYDNEQFF.

This chain links TRBV30 with TRBJ1-3, with D maybe TRBD1 (5 bases). V lost 2 bases to trimming and J lost 1 base, with 9 bases between them. This CDR3 has 14 amino acids. In germline, CDR1 is GTSNPN, CDR2 SVGIG (reference sequence). For the CDR3, the DNA is TGTGCCTGGAGTCCCAACAGGTCTGGAAACACCATATATTTT. Protein: CAWSPNRSGNTIYF. Supplemented by reference TRBV30 and TRBJ1-3, the full variable domain reads SQTIHQWPATLVQPVGSPLSLECTVEGTSNPNLYWYRQAAGRGLQLLFYSVGIGQISSEVPQNLSASRPQDRQFILSSKKLLLSDSGFYLCAWSPNRSGNTIYFGEGSWLTVV.

The table lists this clone with a few counts. The chain has TRBV5-1 and TRBJ2-5, with 8 positions matching TRBD2. This CDR3 has 15 amino acids. The germline V gene has CDR1 SGHRS and CDR2 YFSETQ. V lost 6 bases, J lost 5 bases, and 12 bases stayed unmatched. The CDR3 DNA follows: TGCGCCAGCAAATTCTTAGCGGGGTCACGGGAGACCCAGTACTTC. This sequence encodes CASKFLAGSRETQYF.

The V gene is TRBV7-8, the J gene TRBJ1-1, with D uncertain. V gave up 1 base and J gave up 1 base, with 13 bases separating them. CDR1 is SGHVS, CDR2 FQNEAQ, per germline. The CDR3 covers 16 residues. This CDR3 reads CASSLVRERPNTEAFF. The CDR3 nucleotides read TGTGCCAGCAGCTTAGTTCGGGAAAGGCCGAACACTGAAGCTTTCTTT.

The table lists this clone with a few counts. The chain employs TRBV6-1 and TRBJ2-1; D unresolved. CDR1 is MNHNS and CDR2 is SASEGT in the germline V gene. V lost 7 bases to trimming and J lost 6 bases, with 13 bases between them. The CDR3 runs to 13 residues. The CDR3 loop is CASTRSFGNEQFF. CDR3 bases: TGTGCCAGCACTCGTTCTTTCGGCAATGAGCAGTTCTTC.

The genes are TRBV7-3 and TRBJ2-7, with 7 nucleotides matching TRBD1. J was trimmed by 2 bases and V by 5 bases; bases with no gene match: 6. The CDR3 consists of 14 residues. CDR1 and CDR2 from the germline V gene are SGHTA and FQGTGA. This chain's CDR3 is CASSLNRGPYEQYF. CDR3 sequence (DNA): TGTGCCAGCAGCCTAAACAGGGGACCCTACGAGCAGTACTTC.

The chain uses TRBV14 and TRBJ2-2; D perhaps matches TRBD2 (6 bases). Trimming pared 1 base from V and 5 bases from J, leaving 8 bases between. Per the germline V gene, CDR1 is SGHDN and CDR2 is FVKESK. The CDR3 is made up of 14 amino acids. The DNA for the CDR3 is TGTGCCAGCAGCCAAGTTGCGGGAACCGGGGAGCTGTTTTTT. It is translated as CASSQVAGTGELFF.

The chain couples TRBV4-1 to TRBJ1-2, with a possible D match to TRBD1 (6 bases). The CDR3 has 14 amino acids. Germline V gene data show CDR1 as MGHRA and CDR2 as YSYEKL. The V and J ends lost 3 bases and 7 bases respectively, with 15 bases between them. CDR3 nucleotide sequence: TGCGCCAGCAGCCAGTCGACAGGATCAAGTGGCTACACCTTC. This codes for CASSQSTGSSGYTF.

This clone was observed a handful of times. The genes are TRBV6-6 and TRBJ2-3; perhaps TRBD1 as D (6 bases). This CDR3 is built from 12 residues. The germline V gene has CDR1 MNHNY and CDR2 SVGAGI (reference sequence). V was cut by 11 bases and J by 6 bases, with 15 bases left in between. The CDR3: CAGSAGADTQYF. CDR3 DNA sequence: TGTGCCGGTTCGGCAGGGGCCGATACGCAGTATTTT.

The rearrangement uses TRBV10-3 and TRBJ2-5, with 11 bases lining up with TRBD2. Germline V gives CDR1 ENHRY, CDR2 SYGVKD. The CDR3 covers 15 residues. Trimming took 4 bases from V and 2 from J; bases not matched to a gene: 3. DNA for the CDR3: TGTGCCATCAGTGGTACTAGCGGGAGACAAGAGACCCAGTACTTC. It specifies CAISGTSGRQETQYF.

V is TRBV2 and J is TRBJ2-1; unclear D gene. The CDR3 runs to 12 residues. Germline V gene data show CDR1 as SNHLY and CDR2 as FYNNEI. V lost 8 bases to trimming and J lost 1 base, with 6 bases between them. This chain's CDR3 is CASARSYNEQFF. As DNA, the CDR3 is TGTGCCAGCGCTCGGTCCTACAATGAGCAGTTCTTC.

This chain links TRBV6-5 with TRBJ1-2; the D gene is possibly TRBD1 (5 bases). This CDR3 spans 14 amino acids. Trimming stripped 5 bases from V and 4 bases from J, with 14 bases between. From germline, CDR1 is MNHEY and CDR2 SVGAGI. The CDR3 region has the DNA TGTGCCAGCAGTGAAGTGTCGGGGGGCTATGGCTACACCTTC. This sequence encodes CASSEVSGGYGYTF.

V gene TRBV4-1 combines with J gene TRBJ1-3, with D hard to call. V lost 0 bases to trimming and J lost 0 bases, with 18 bases between them. The CDR3 has 19 amino acids. Per germline, CDR1 MGHRA and CDR2 YSYEKL. The CDR3 DNA reads TGCGCCAGCAGCCAAGATCCCACCTTTTCGGGGAGCTCTGGAAACACCATATATTTT. It codes for CASSQDPTFSGSSGNTIYF.

The V gene is TRBV29-1, the J gene TRBJ2-1; perhaps TRBD2 as D (6 bases). The ends were cut back, 2 bases at V and 5 bases at J, with 13 bases in the middle. Germline V gives CDR1 SQVTM, CDR2 ANQGSEA. There are 14 residues in the CDR3. DNA for the CDR3: TGCAGCGTTGAAACGGGACTGATACACAATGAGCAGTTCTTC. Amino acid sequence: CSVETGLIHNEQFF.

The chain employs TRBV5-1 and TRBJ1-1, with a weak D call TRBD1 (5 bases). The CDR3 covers 15 residues. V was cut by 2 bases and J by 3 bases, with 14 bases left in between. Germline V gene lookup returns CDR1 SGHRS and CDR2 YFSETQ. CDR3 DNA sequence: TGCGCCAGCAGCTTATCCAGGGCCCAGGACACTGAAGCTTTCTTT. As protein: CASSLSRAQDTEAFF.

The gene calls are TRBV5-1 and TRBJ2-6; no firm D call. The CDR3 spans 15 residues. Per germline, CDR1 SGHRS and CDR2 YFSETQ. V was clipped by 4 bases and J by 1 base, with 9 bases between them. CDR3 residues: CASSPLPSGANVLTF. The DNA of the CDR3 is TGCGCCAGCAGCCCCCTCCCGTCTGGGGCCAACGTCCTGACTTTC.

In this sample, this clone turned up a few times. The gene calls are TRBV11-3 and TRBJ2-5; D may be TRBD2 (5 bases). V was trimmed by 1 base and J by 2 bases, leaving 8 bases between them. This CDR3 has 14 amino acids. Germline CDR1 reads SGHNT; CDR2 reads YENEEA. The CDR3 DNA is TGTGCCAGCAGCTTAGGGCCGGGGCAAGAGACCCAGTACTTC. It specifies CASSLGPGQETQYF.

The chain carries TRBV9 and TRBJ2-3; TRBD2 matches 7 bases. V was pared by 0 bases and J by 3 bases, with 13 bases of the junction left unmatched. Germline V gene data show CDR1 as SGDLS and CDR2 as YYNGEE. The CDR3 extends over 18 amino acids. The CDR3 region is CASSVVPSGDTITDTQYF. The CDR3 DNA is TGTGCCAGCAGCGTAGTCCCAAGCGGGGATACCATTACAGATACGCAGTATTTT.

This clone was detected ten times or more. The rearrangement joins TRBV5-1 to TRBJ2-7; tentative D call: TRBD1 (6 bases). CDR1 is SGHRS, CDR2 YFSETQ, per germline. There are 14 residues in the CDR3. With 0 bases removed from V and 1 base from J, the gap between germline ends came to 8 bases. The CDR3 loop is CASSLGGTSYEQYF. CDR3 bases: TGCGCCAGCAGCTTGGGAGGGACATCCTACGAGCAGTACTTC.

This clone turned up a few times. The chain joins TRBV5-1 to TRBJ2-3, with TRBD2 matching 11 bases. The junction had 16 bases not matched to a gene; V was cut back by 5 bases and J by 2 bases. The CDR3 is 19 amino acids. Germline V gene lookup returns CDR1 SGHRS and CDR2 YFSETQ. CDR3 region: CASSFNPLAGGFVTDTQYF. For the CDR3, the DNA is TGCGCCAGCAGTTTCAACCCCCTAGCGGGAGGCTTCGTCACAGATACGCAGTATTTT. The variable domain in full, completed from reference TRBV5-1 and TRBJ2-3, reads KAGVTQTPRYLIKTRGQQVTLSCSPISGHRSVSWYQQTPGQGLQFLFEYFSETQRNKGNFPGRFSGRQFSNSRSEMNVSTLELGDSALYLCASSFNPLAGGFVTDTQYFGPGTRLTVL.